The next 17 T cell receptor beta chains were all read from a single sample in a study of blood T cell repertoires in COVID-19. Profiling relied on immunoSEQ multiplex PCR, and the TCRdb table lists in-frame clones only, not all of them. The table records 90,000 to 100,000 clones, roughly 84% of them present only once. Material: peripheral blood. Source of these receptors: a man between 65 and 80 years old with active or convalescent COVID-19.

This sequence joins TRBV9 and TRBJ2-5, with 7 bases fitting TRBD2. CDR3 length: 16 amino acids. V was pared by 0 bases and J by 1 base, with 6 bases of the junction left unmatched. Germline lookup yields CDR1 SGDLS and CDR2 YYNGEE. CDR3 in DNA: TGTGCCAGCAGCGTAGCTACGACGGGGGGCCAAGAGACCCAGTACTTC. Its protein product is CASSVATTGGQETQYF.

As DNA, the CDR3 is TGTGCCTGGACTACGGCCAGGACTTCTGGCTACACCTTC. This codes for CAWTTARTSGYTF. V is TRBV30 and J is TRBJ1-2; no clear D gene. Per germline, CDR1 GTSNPN and CDR2 SVGIG (reference sequence). The CDR3 contains 13 residues. Trimming removed 4 bases at V and 7 bases at J, with 16 bases between. Full variable domain (missing parts from reference TRBV30 and TRBJ1-2): SQTIHQWPATLVQPVGSPLSLECTVEGTSNPNLYWYRQAAGRGLQLLFYSVGIGQISSEVPQNLSASRPQDRQFILSSKKLLLSDSGFYLCAWTTARTSGYTFGSGTRLTVV.

V gene TRBV28 combines with J gene TRBJ1-5, with D possibly TRBD1 on 5 matching bases. This CDR3 contains 15 residues. V lost 7 bases and J 0 bases, leaving 13 bases between the germline ends. The germline V gene encodes CDR1 MDHEN and CDR2 SYDVKM. CDR3 sequence: CASTNQGYSNQPQHF. The CDR3 DNA reads as TGTGCCAGCACCAACCAGGGATATAGCAATCAGCCCCAGCATTTT.

This clone showed up just a few times. The chain recombines TRBV7-9 with TRBJ1-2; perhaps TRBD1 as D (6 bases). V was cut by 1 base and J by 5 bases, with 14 bases left in between. CDR1 is SEHNR, CDR2 FQNEAQ, per germline (reference sequence). The CDR3 loop spans 15 amino acids. The CDR3 DNA is TGTGCCAGCAGCTTAGAGCGGGGGGCGGAATATGGCTACACCTTC. This gives the protein CASSLERGAEYGYTF.

This clone was found a few times. J is TRBJ1-1 and V is TRBV5-4; tentatively, D is TRBD1 (6 bases). Germline lookup yields CDR1 SGHNT and CDR2 YYREEE (reference sequence). This CDR3 spans 15 amino acids. Trimming pared 3 bases from V and 1 base from J, leaving 13 bases between. CDR3 loop: CASSSQTGTNTEAFF. CDR3 DNA: TGTGCCAGCAGCTCCCAGACAGGAACGAACACTGAAGCTTTCTTT. Based on the CDR3 plus reference TRBV5-4 and TRBJ1-1, the full variable domain is ETGVTQSPTHLIKTRGQQVTLRCSSQSGHNTVSWYQQALGQGPQFIFQYYREEENGRGNFPPRFSGLQFPNYSSELNVNALELDDSALYLCASSSQTGTNTEAFFGQGTRLTVV.

The chain employs TRBV7-9 and TRBJ2-5; 9 nucleotides match TRBD2. The germline CDR1 and CDR2 sequences are SEHNR and FQNEAQ (reference sequence). The V segment lost 5 bases and the J segment 7 bases; nucleotides outside the gene matches: 14. The CDR3 runs 16 residues. CDR3 sequence: CASSLGIAGALGTQYF. CDR3 sequence (DNA): TGTGCCAGCAGCCTGGGAATAGCGGGGGCCTTAGGGACCCAGTACTTC.

The chain links TRBV29-1 to TRBJ1-2; the D is unclear. The germline CDR1 and CDR2 sequences are SQVTM and ANQGSEA. The CDR3 has 13 residues. The CDR3 reads CSVIRAGIGGYTF. The CDR3 coding sequence is TGCAGTGTTATAAGGGCGGGGATCGGTGGCTACACCTTC. Using reference TRBV29-1 and TRBJ1-2 for the parts outside the CDR3, the full variable domain is SAVISQKPSRDICQRGTSLTIQCQVDSQVTMMFWYRQQPGQSLTLIATANQGSEATYESGFVIDKFPISRPNLTFSTLTVSNMSPEDSSIYLCSVIRAGIGGYTFGSGTRLTVV.

The chain uses TRBV30 and TRBJ1-2, with D possibly being TRBD1 (5 bases). Trimming pared 4 bases from V and 1 base from J, leaving 10 bases between. CDR3 length: 13 residues. Germline V gene sequence: CDR1 GTSNPN, CDR2 SVGIG (reference sequence). This CDR3 reads CAWTGGINYGYTF. CDR3 bases: TGTGCCTGGACCGGGGGGATTAACTATGGCTACACCTTC.

The gene calls are TRBV6-2 or TRBV6-3 and TRBJ1-5; D gene uncertain. Per germline, CDR1 MNHEY and CDR2 SVGEGT. The V gene lost 5 bases and the J gene lost 7 bases, with 15 bases spanning the gap. CDR3 length: 14 amino acids. Here the CDR3 reads CASSEYSGWQPQHF. The CDR3 DNA reads as TGTGCCAGCAGTGAGTATTCCGGGTGGCAGCCCCAGCATTTT.

The chain is built from TRBV7-9 and TRBJ1-1; 7 bases fit TRBD1. Germline lookup yields CDR1 SEHNR and CDR2 FQNEAQ (reference sequence). V shed 5 bases, J shed 4 bases, and the junction held 7 bases outside the gene matches. The CDR3 covers 14 residues. The CDR3 loop reads CASSINRGGTEAFF. For the CDR3, the DNA is TGTGCCAGCAGCATAAACAGGGGAGGCACTGAAGCTTTCTTT. The full variable domain, in which reference TRBV7-9 and TRBJ1-1 provide the parts outside the CDR3, is DTGVSQNPRHKITKRGQNVTFRCDPISEHNRLYWYRQTLGQGPEFLTYFQNEAQLEKSRLLSDRFSAERPKGSFSTLEIQRTEQGDSAMYLCASSINRGGTEAFFGQGTRLTVV.

The chain employs TRBV4-2 and TRBJ2-1, with 12 bases that match TRBD2. Germline V gene lookup returns CDR1 LGHNA and CDR2 YNFKEQ. The CDR3 length is 17 residues. Trimming cost V 4 bases and J 3 bases; bases outside gene matches: 7. The CDR3 is CASSPLTSGGDYNEQFF. DNA of the CDR3: TGTGCCAGCAGCCCCCTGACTAGCGGGGGTGACTACAATGAGCAGTTCTTC.

In its sample, this clone was seen once. The V gene is TRBV9, the J gene TRBJ2-2; 8 bases line up with TRBD1. The junction had 3 bases not matched to a gene; V was cut back by 2 bases and J by 3 bases. CDR1 and CDR2 from the germline V gene are SGDLS and YYNGEE. There are 15 residues in the CDR3. This chain's CDR3 is CASSVGGQDTGELFF. In DNA, the CDR3 is TGTGCCAGCAGCGTGGGGGGACAGGACACCGGGGAGCTGTTTTTT.

V and J are TRBV4-1 and TRBJ2-3; D gene uncertain. This CDR3 region has 14 residues. The germline V gene encodes CDR1 MGHRA and CDR2 YSYEKL. The V end was cut by 0 bases, the J end by 2 bases, with 6 bases between. The CDR3 here is CASSQDIYTDTQYF. CDR3 in DNA: TGCGCCAGCAGCCAAGACATCTACACAGATACGCAGTATTTT.

This clone came up once. The V gene is TRBV10-1, the J gene TRBJ2-3, with 9 bases fitting TRBD1. CDR3 length: 15 amino acids. Germline CDR1 and CDR2: WNHNN and SYGVQD (reference sequence). V was clipped by 8 bases and J by 6 bases; unmatched bases: 12. The CDR3 region has the DNA TGCGCCAGCGGACAGGAGGGGACAGGGACTGATACGCAGTATTTT. Protein: CASGQEGTGTDTQYF.

The rearrangement uses TRBV2 and TRBJ2-3; 11 nucleotides align to TRBD2. CDR3 size: 16 residues. Germline lookup yields CDR1 SNHLY and CDR2 FYNNEI. Unmatched junction bases numbered 6, after V lost 5 bases and J lost 2 bases. This CDR3 reads CASSRRLAGFTDTQYF. In DNA form, the CDR3 reads TGTGCCAGCAGTCGAAGACTAGCGGGGTTCACAGATACGCAGTATTTT.

The chain uses TRBV18 and TRBJ2-7; 7 nucleotides line up with TRBD2. V trimming: 1 base; J trimming: 2 bases; junction bases outside the gene matches: 5. Germline-derived CDR1 and CDR2 are KGHSH and LQKENI. The CDR3 sequence is 15 residues long. Here the CDR3 DNA reads TGTGCCAGCTCACCACGGGAGGGACGGACCTACGAGCAGTACTTC. It encodes CASSPREGRTYEQYF.

The V gene is TRBV27, the J gene TRBJ2-3; 10 bases map to TRBD2. CDR3 length equals 19 residues. Germline V gene sequence: CDR1 MNHEY, CDR2 SMNVEV (reference sequence). V gave up 6 bases and J gave up 0 bases; unmatched junction bases: 15. For the CDR3, the DNA is TGTGCCAGCAGCCCTAAGGTGTACCTTAGCGGGGGGAGCACAGATACGCAGTATTTT. Translated, it gives CASSPKVYLSGGSTDTQYF.